The 26 T cell receptor beta chains given below trace back to one sample, sequenced in a study of T-cell reconstitution after alpha-beta-depleted transplantation in children. For TCRbeta, the library was prepared with unique molecular identifiers. TCRdb processed the PCR reads anew with MiXCR; each CDR3 protein has one entry. The sample lists about 980,000 distinct CDR3 sequences, roughly 29% seen once, with approximately 30% in the top ten. The sample here was PBMCs, mostly from graft donor cells, taken 360 days after TCRalphabeta/CD19-depleted stem cell transplant. These receptors all stem from a boy younger than two who had a stem cell transplant for SCID, so the T cells may come from the graft donor.

This clonotype has just one count. J is TRBJ2-7 and V is TRBV15; the match to TRBD1 covers 7 bases. This CDR3 is built from 13 residues. V lost 8 bases, J lost 0 bases, and 4 bases stayed unmatched. Germline V lookup: CDR1 LNHNV, CDR2 YYDKDF (reference sequence). CDR3 sequence: CATGQVNSYEQYF. CDR3 in DNA: TGTGCCACCGGACAGGTCAACTCCTACGAGCAGTACTTC.

A few counts support this clonotype. The chain carries TRBV10-3 and TRBJ2-1; D remains unclear. The V end lost 4 bases, the J end lost 2 bases, and 12 bases lay between the germline ends. The CDR3 extends over 15 amino acids. Germline CDR1 ENHRY, CDR2 SYGVKD. CDR3 DNA: TGTGCCATCAGTGGGAAGGATCGGCCCTACAATGAGCAGTTCTTC. Protein sequence: CAISGKDRPYNEQFF.

The chain joins TRBV9 to TRBJ2-2; 7 bases agree with TRBD2. Unmatched junction bases numbered 5, after V lost 0 bases and J lost 0 bases. This CDR3 region has 17 residues. In germline, CDR1 is SGDLS, CDR2 YYNGEE. CDR3 in amino acids: CASSVDYAGANTGELFF. The CDR3 DNA sequence: TGTGCCAGCAGCGTAGACTATGCGGGGGCGAACACCGGGGAGCTGTTTTTT.

This clonotype has just a few counts. The genes are TRBV9 and TRBJ2-7; D gene uncertain. The CDR3 covers 13 residues. Trimming took 0 bases from V and 2 from J, leaving 6 bases between them. Germline V gene sequence: CDR1 SGDLS, CDR2 YYNGEE. The CDR3 reads CASSVGSAYEQYF. CDR3 sequence (DNA): TGTGCCAGCAGCGTAGGGTCAGCCTACGAGCAGTACTTC.

The genes are TRBV19 and TRBJ1-1, with unresolved D. Germline V gene data show CDR1 as LNHDA and CDR2 as SQIVND (reference sequence). The length of the CDR3 is 12 residues. V was trimmed by 7 bases and J by 5 bases, leaving 11 bases between them. CDR3 nucleotides: TGTGCCAGTATGGTCGTAGGAACTGAAGCTTTCTTT. It specifies CASMVVGTEAFF.

The CDR3 loop reads CAISESPGGFPGNTIYF. CDR3 DNA: TGTGCCATCAGTGAGTCCCCAGGGGGCTTTCCTGGAAACACCATATATTTT. The genes are TRBV10-3 and TRBJ1-3, with 8 bases lining up with TRBD1. The CDR3 consists of 17 residues. The J segment lost 2 bases and the V segment lost 0 bases, leaving 6 bases of the junction unmatched. Per germline, CDR1 ENHRY and CDR2 SYGVKD.

This clonotype was picked up a small number of times. This chain links TRBV6-5 with TRBJ1-2; tentatively, D is TRBD1 (5 bases). Per the germline V gene, CDR1 is MNHEY and CDR2 is SVGAGI. Trimming took 4 bases from V and 10 from J, leaving 16 bases between them. The CDR3 runs to 13 residues. The CDR3: CASSSPHSGAYTF. In DNA, the CDR3 is TGTGCCAGCAGTTCCCCTCACAGTGGGGCCTACACCTTC.

The chain has TRBV2 and TRBJ1-1, with D perhaps matching TRBD1 (6 bases). Trimming removed 6 bases from V and 7 bases from J, with 15 bases in between. The length of the CDR3 is 13 residues. Germline V gene data show CDR1 as SNHLY and CDR2 as FYNNEI. DNA for the CDR3: TGTGCCAGCAGCGGGGGCACGGGGGATGAAGCTTTCTTT. Its translation: CASSGGTGDEAFF.

This clonotype has at least ten counts. The gene calls are TRBV6-5 and TRBJ2-5; tentative D call: TRBD1 (5 bases). The germline CDR1 and CDR2 sequences are MNHEY and SVGAGI. This CDR3 has 13 amino acids. Deletions cut 2 bases from V and 1 base from J, with 5 bases between. The CDR3 loop reads CASSYRGQETQYF. The CDR3 DNA sequence: TGTGCCAGCAGTTACAGGGGCCAAGAGACCCAGTACTTC.

This clonotype was observed a few times. The chain couples TRBV7-6 to TRBJ2-5, with D possibly TRBD2 on 5 matching bases. The germline V gene has CDR1 SGHVS and CDR2 FNYEAQ. This CDR3 has 15 amino acids. V was trimmed by 1 base and J by 4 bases, leaving 13 bases between them. The CDR3 is CASSLGPLAGETQYF. The CDR3 DNA reads as TGTGCCAGCAGCTTAGGGCCCCTAGCTGGAGAGACCCAGTACTTC.

This clonotype has more than one count but fewer than ten. The chain couples TRBV12-3 or TRBV12-4 to TRBJ2-3; D remains ambiguous. V was trimmed by 4 bases and J by 1 base, leaving 9 bases between them. The CDR3 loop spans 14 amino acids. The CDR3 sequence is CASSSFSRTDTQYF. DNA of the CDR3: TGTGCCAGCAGTTCCTTTAGCCGCACAGATACGCAGTATTTT.

This clonotype came up many times. The chain joins TRBV12-3 or TRBV12-4 to TRBJ2-1; D possibly corresponds to TRBD2 (6 bases). The CDR3 loop spans 14 amino acids. Trimming took off 8 bases at V and 4 bases at J, with 15 bases between the two ends. The chain's CDR3 is CASGWDWGYNEQFF. The CDR3 nucleotides read TGTGCCAGCGGATGGGACTGGGGATACAATGAGCAGTTCTTC.

The CDR3 coding sequence is TGTGCCAGCAGTTACTCAGGGACAGGGCTCGAGCAGTACTTC. Translated, it gives CASSYSGTGLEQYF. The chain combines TRBV6-5 with TRBJ2-7; 9 bases align to TRBD1. CDR3 length: 14 residues. Germline CDR1 and CDR2: MNHEY and SVGAGI. The V gene end was trimmed by 0 bases and the J gene end by 6 bases; junction bases not matched to a gene: 3.

The rearrangement uses TRBV21-1 and TRBJ2-7; the table's D call TRBD1 went unverified against the DNA. TRBV21-1 is a documented pseudogene. The length of the CDR3 is 12 residues. The CDR3 nucleotides are TGTGCCAGCGGGACAGGGGGCCCGGAGCAGTACTTC. Protein sequence: CASGTGGPEQYF.

The V gene is TRBV6-2 or TRBV6-3, the J gene TRBJ2-3; D may match TRBD1 or TRBD2 (5 bases each). CDR1 MNHEY and CDR2 SVGEGT come from the germline V gene. This CDR3 has 13 amino acids. V lost 5 bases and J lost 6, with 12 bases in between. As DNA, the CDR3 is TGTGCCAGCAGTGGGGACCCTCCTGATACGCAGTATTTT. Amino acids: CASSGDPPDTQYF.

The genes are TRBV28 and TRBJ2-5; 10 nucleotides agree with TRBD1. There are 14 residues in the CDR3. Germline trimming cut 5 bases from V and 9 bases from J; bases unmatched to any gene: 9. Germline V lookup: CDR1 MDHEN, CDR2 SYDVKM. The CDR3 nucleotides are TGTGCCAGCAGTCCGCGGACAGGGGGGCAGGCCCAGTACTTC. Protein sequence: CASSPRTGGQAQYF.

This clonotype came up once. The rearrangement links TRBV11-2 to TRBJ2-2, with 11 bases identical to TRBD1. From germline, CDR1 is SGHAT and CDR2 FQNNGV. The CDR3 runs to 16 residues. After removal of 3 bases from V and 5 bases from J, the junction contained 5 bases not matched to a gene. As DNA, the CDR3 is TGTGCCAGCAGCTTTACCGGGACAGGGGGGACCGGGGAGCTGTTTTTT. Protein product: CASSFTGTGGTGELFF.

The rearrangement links TRBV7-3 to TRBJ2-3; weak D call: TRBD2 (6 bases). V was clipped by 2 bases and J by 2 bases, with 14 bases between them. CDR1 is SGHTA and CDR2 is FQGTGA in the germline V gene. CDR3 length: 16 residues. CDR3 in amino acids: CASSLGRDSLTDTQYF. CDR3 DNA sequence: TGTGCCAGCAGCTTAGGTCGGGACTCCCTCACAGATACGCAGTATTTT.

This chain connects TRBV29-1 to TRBJ1-1; D gene unclear. Germline CDR1 and CDR2: SQVTM and ANQGSEA. Trimming shortened V by 7 bases and J by 1 base, and 16 bases separated the two germline ends. The CDR3 is 14 amino acids. The CDR3 loop is CSARRAAANTEAFF. In DNA, the CDR3 is TGCAGCGCCCGAAGGGCGGCAGCGAACACTGAAGCTTTCTTT.

This clonotype was observed a handful of times. The chain has TRBV6-5 and TRBJ1-1, with TRBD1 identical over 11 bases. The V and J ends lost 4 bases and 8 bases, in that order; junction bases with no gene match: 9. Germline V gives CDR1 MNHEY, CDR2 SVGAGI. The CDR3 spans 15 residues. The CDR3 here is CASSSVGQGAGEAFF. As DNA, the CDR3 is TGTGCCAGCAGTTCCGTCGGACAGGGGGCCGGGGAAGCTTTCTTT.

V is TRBV2 and J is TRBJ2-3; 11 bases line up with TRBD2. The V and J ends lost 11 bases and 0 bases, in that order; junction bases with no gene match: 16. In germline, CDR1 is SNHLY, CDR2 FYNNEI. The CDR3 has 18 residues. As DNA, the CDR3 is TGTGCCGGCCCATCTAGCGGGGGGCCGGATAGTAGCACAGATACGCAGTATTTT. Translated, it gives CAGPSSGGPDSSTDTQYF. Full variable domain (outside the CDR3, taken from reference TRBV2 and TRBJ2-3): EPEVTQTPSHQVTQMGQEVILRCVPISNHLYFYWYRQILGQKVEFLVSFYNNEISEKSEIFDDQFSVERPDGSNFTLKIRSTKLEDSAMYFCAGPSSGGPDSSTDTQYFGPGTRLTVL.

This clonotype occurred a few times. The chain links TRBV20-1 to TRBJ2-1, with D possibly TRBD1 on 7 matching bases. Germline lookup yields CDR1 DFQATT and CDR2 SNEGSKA (reference sequence). V was pared by 4 bases and J by 7 bases, with 17 bases between. The CDR3 has 14 amino acids. The CDR3 loop is CSAIRGRGANEQFF. The CDR3 DNA follows: TGCAGTGCTATACGAGGCAGGGGGGCAAATGAGCAGTTCTTC.

The chain combines TRBV21-1 with TRBJ2-7; the table assigns TRBD1, which was not confirmed against the DNA. TRBV21-1 is a pseudogene segment. CDR3 length: 12 amino acids. The CDR3 here is CASSKDRAKQYF. In nucleotides, the CDR3 is TGTGCCAGCAGCAAAGACCGGGCCAAGCAGTACTTC.

This clonotype has just a few counts. The rearrangement joins TRBV6-2 or TRBV6-3 to TRBJ2-7, with D perhaps matching TRBD2 (6 bases). Germline assignment: CDR1 MNHEY and CDR2 SVGEGT. The CDR3 runs 14 residues. Trimming stripped 0 bases from V and 6 bases from J, with 12 bases between. The CDR3 loop is CASSYSVLGGEQYF. In nucleotides, the CDR3 is TGTGCCAGCAGTTACTCTGTTCTCGGGGGCGAGCAGTACTTC.

The V gene is TRBV20-1, the J gene TRBJ2-7; maybe TRBD1 (6 bases). V was trimmed by 5 bases and J by 1 base, leaving 9 bases between them. The CDR3 is 12 amino acids. CDR1 is DFQATT and CDR2 is SNEGSKA in the germline V gene (reference sequence). The CDR3 DNA is TGCAGTGCTTACCAGGGGTCCTACGAGCAGTACTTC. This codes for CSAYQGSYEQYF.

This clonotype has just a few counts. The V gene is TRBV19, the J gene TRBJ2-3; D not certain. Germline CDR1 and CDR2: LNHDA and SQIVND (reference sequence). This CDR3 is built from 12 residues. The V end was cut by 10 bases, the J end by 3 bases, with 11 bases between. As DNA, the CDR3 is TGTGCCACCGATGGTGGGACAGATACGCAGTATTTT. Translation: CATDGGTDTQYF.